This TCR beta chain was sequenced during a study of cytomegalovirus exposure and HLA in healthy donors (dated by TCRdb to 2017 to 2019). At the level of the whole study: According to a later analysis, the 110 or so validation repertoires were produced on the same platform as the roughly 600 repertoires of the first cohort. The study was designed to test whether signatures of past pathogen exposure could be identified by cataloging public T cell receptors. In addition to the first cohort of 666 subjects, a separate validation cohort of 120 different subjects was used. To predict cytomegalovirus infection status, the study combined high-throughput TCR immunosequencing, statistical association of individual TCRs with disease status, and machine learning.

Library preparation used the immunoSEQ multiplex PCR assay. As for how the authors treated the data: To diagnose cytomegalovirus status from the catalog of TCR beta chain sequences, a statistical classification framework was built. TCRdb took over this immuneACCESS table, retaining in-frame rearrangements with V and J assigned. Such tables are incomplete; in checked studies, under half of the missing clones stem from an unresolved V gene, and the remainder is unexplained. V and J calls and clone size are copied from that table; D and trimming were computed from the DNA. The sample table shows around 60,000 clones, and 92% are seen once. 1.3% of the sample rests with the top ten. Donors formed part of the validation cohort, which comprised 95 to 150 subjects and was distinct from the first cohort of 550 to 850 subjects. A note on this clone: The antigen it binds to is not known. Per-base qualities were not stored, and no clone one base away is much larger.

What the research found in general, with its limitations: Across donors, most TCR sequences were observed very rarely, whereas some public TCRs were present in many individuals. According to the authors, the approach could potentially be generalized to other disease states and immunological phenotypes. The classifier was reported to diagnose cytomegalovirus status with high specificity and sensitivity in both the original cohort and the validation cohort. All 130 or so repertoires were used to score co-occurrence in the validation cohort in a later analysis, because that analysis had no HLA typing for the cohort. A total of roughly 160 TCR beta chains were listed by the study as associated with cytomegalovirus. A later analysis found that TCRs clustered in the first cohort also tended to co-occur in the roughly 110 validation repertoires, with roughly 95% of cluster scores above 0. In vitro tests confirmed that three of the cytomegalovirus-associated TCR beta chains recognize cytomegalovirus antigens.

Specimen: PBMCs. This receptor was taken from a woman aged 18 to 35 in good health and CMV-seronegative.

The encoded CDR3 is CASSFGGNTEAFF. The DNA sequence follows: TGTGCCAGCAGCTTCGGGGGGAACACTGAAGCTTTCTTT. The V and J genes are TRBV11-3 and TRBJ1-1; matching of 5 bases hints at TRBD1 as the D gene. From its cysteine to its phenylalanine, the CDR3 spans 13 amino acids. The kept DNA is CDR3 alone, 39 bases in frame from the first base. Between the V and J ends, shortened by 3 bases and 1 base respectively, the junction contains 6 bases. CDR1 and CDR2, per the germline V gene, are SGHNT and YENEEA.